This T cell receptor beta chain is from a study of T cells in lung cancer brain metastases. Produced via immunoSEQ multiplex PCR; TCRdb's table is partial and in-frame only. The sample shows 2,000 to 3,000 clones, just over 90% of them seen only once. The CDR3 is 17 amino acids. CDR1 and CDR2 from the germline V gene are SGHAT and FQNNGV. The V segment lost 4 bases and the J segment 6 bases; nucleotides outside the gene matches: 12. Sequences were obtained from tumor tissue from a brain metastasis. The chain recombines TRBV11-2 with TRBJ2-1, with 10 bases matching TRBD2. This receptor was identified in a man between 70 and 80 years old with non-small cell lung cancer that had spread to the brain. CDR3 protein: CASSSRPQRGGLNEQFF. In DNA, the CDR3 is TGTGCCAGCAGCTCCCGACCCCAGCGGGGGGGCCTCAATGAGCAGTTCTTC.